The clone carrying this T cell receptor beta chain was seen a handful of times. These data are taken from a study of T cell changes during pregnancy in multiple sclerosis. Clones were read by immunoSEQ multiplex PCR, and TCRdb kept only the in-frame ones, dropping some. There are about 36,000 clones in the sample; over 80% occur only once, and approximately 1.1% lies in the top ten. The CDR3 extends over 14 amino acids. V shed 4 bases and J shed 3 bases, with 13 bases lying between them. Germline V gene lookup returns CDR1 MGHRA and CDR2 YSYEKL. Sequencing was done on a sample of PBMCs (not recorded whether the cells were cultured). The TCR originated in a female donor with multiple sclerosis, enrolled in a pregnancy study. This chain links TRBV4-1 with TRBJ2-7, with D tentatively TRBD2 (6 bases). The CDR3 DNA is TGCGCCAGCAGCCCCGGTTTTAGCGGCTACGAGCAGTACTTC. The encoded protein is CASSPGFSGYEQYF.